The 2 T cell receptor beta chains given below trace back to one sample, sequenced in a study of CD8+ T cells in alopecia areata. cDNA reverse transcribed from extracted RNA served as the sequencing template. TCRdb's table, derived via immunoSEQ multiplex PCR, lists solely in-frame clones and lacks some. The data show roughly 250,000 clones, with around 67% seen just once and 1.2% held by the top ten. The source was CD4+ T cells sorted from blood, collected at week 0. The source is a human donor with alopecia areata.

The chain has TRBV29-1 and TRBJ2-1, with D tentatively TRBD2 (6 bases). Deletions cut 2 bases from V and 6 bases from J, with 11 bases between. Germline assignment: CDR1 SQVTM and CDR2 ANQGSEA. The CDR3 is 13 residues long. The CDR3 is CSVETSIGNEQFF. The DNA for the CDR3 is TGCAGCGTTGAAACTAGCATCGGCAATGAGCAGTTCTTC.

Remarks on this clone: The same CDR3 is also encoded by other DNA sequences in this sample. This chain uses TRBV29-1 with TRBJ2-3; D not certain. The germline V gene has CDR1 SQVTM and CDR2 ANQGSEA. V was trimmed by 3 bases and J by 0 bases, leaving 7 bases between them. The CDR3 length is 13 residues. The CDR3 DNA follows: TGCAGCGTTGACGCCCCTAGCACAGATACGCAGTATTTT. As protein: CSVDAPSTDTQYF.